This record looks at one T cell receptor beta chain sequence and its context. What it binds is not known. Germline CDR1 is SNHLY and CDR2 is FYNNEI. V was trimmed by 7 bases and J by 8 bases, leaving 17 bases between them. This CDR3 is built from 13 residues. The record originates from a study of cytomegalovirus exposure and HLA in healthy donors. Whole-study context: A preliminary data release comprised roughly 85 million unique TCRs obtained from HLA-typed donors. Whole-study findings and limits: The authors later linked a missense DCLRE1C variant to TCR beta V- and J-gene trimming. An analysis that came later showed most CMV-associated TCR beta chains appearing HLA-restricted.

Primers for the PCR totalled 60 Vbeta and 13 Jbeta. In the original analysis: There were around 80 million unique TCR beta chains by a later count, and approximately 10 million of them were shared. Here immunoSEQ multiplex PCR was the method, and the copy in TCRdb shows in-frame clones only, minus some. V, J and clone size were drawn from that table, and D and trimming were deduced from the DNA. Seen here are approximately 160,000 clones, roughly 71% observed once, and the top ten hold roughly 7%. Input material: PBMCs. The receptor's source is a male donor in good health and CMV-seropositive. V and J are TRBV2 and TRBJ1-1; D perhaps matches TRBD1 (6 bases). The CDR3 sequence is CASTEGDPGEAFF. The CDR3 coding sequence is TGTGCCAGCACCGAGGGGGACCCTGGAGAAGCTTTCTTT.